The clone carrying this TCR beta chain was picked up one time. The germline V and J ends were trimmed by 6 bases and 7 bases, with 12 bases remaining between them. Germline loops: CDR1 MDHEN, CDR2 SYDVKM. The CDR3 has 12 amino acids. The data were taken from a study of blood T cell repertoires in COVID-19. The overall study: Some COVID-19 samples were acute and others convalescent; all came from the United States, Italy and Spain.

The assay was immunoSEQ multiplex PCR, and TCRdb's table has in-frame clones only and misses some. The sample has around 250,000 clones; 70% to 90% are singletons. This sequence originates from a woman aged 25-40 years with active or convalescent COVID-19. The chain has TRBV28 and TRBJ1-2; no clear D gene. What was sequenced was peripheral blood. CDR3: CASSPPGSGYTF. In DNA, the CDR3 is TGTGCCAGCAGCCCCCCCGGGAGTGGCTACACCTTC.